The 28 T cell receptor beta chains listed next were all sequenced from one sample in a study of radiation and T cells in renal cell carcinoma. The table came from immunoSEQ multiplex PCR; TCRdb's copy has only in-frame clones and leaves some out. Of over 120,000 clones in the sample, approximately 86% were seen once. Time point described: blood 4 weeks post-SBRT, at nephrectomy. Treatment described: 15 Gy SBRT to primary tumor, nephrectomy 4 weeks later. This sample comprised blood, obtained from a patient whose treatment included radiotherapy and nephrectomy. The source is a woman aged 50 to 60 with renal cell carcinoma.

This rearrangement joins TRBV10-3 to TRBJ2-3, with D perhaps TRBD1 (6 bases). Germline-derived CDR1 and CDR2 are ENHRY and SYGVKD. V was pared by 5 bases and J by 3 bases, with 9 bases between. CDR3 size: 13 residues. CDR3 DNA sequence: TGTGCCATCAGTCTGGACAGTACAGATACGCAGTATTTT. It specifies CAISLDSTDTQYF.

V usage is TRBV19 and J usage is TRBJ1-2, with 7 bases matching TRBD1. Germline V gene data show CDR1 as LNHDA and CDR2 as SQIVND (reference sequence). CDR3 length: 16 amino acids. With 5 bases clipped from V and 1 base from J, the junction kept 10 bases outside the gene matches. CDR3 amino acids: CASSASGTAINYGYTF. As DNA, the CDR3 is TGTGCCAGTAGTGCATCCGGGACAGCGATTAACTATGGCTACACCTTC.

This clone was seen a single time. The J gene is TRBJ1-5, the V gene TRBV27; perhaps TRBD1 as D (5 bases). CDR1 MNHEY and CDR2 SMNVEV come from the germline V gene (reference sequence). V lost 0 bases to trimming and J lost 6 bases, with 9 bases between them. The CDR3 is 14 residues long. The CDR3 DNA sequence: TGTGCCAGCAGTTTATCGCAGGGTAGTCAGCCCCAGCATTTT. Its protein is CASSLSQGSQPQHF.

This clone showed up just a few times. The sample carries other DNA sequences with the same CDR3. The J gene is TRBJ2-7, the V gene TRBV7-2, with TRBD1 as a possible D gene (6 bases). The CDR3 length is 12 residues. Germline-derived CDR1 and CDR2 are SGHTA and FQGNSA. The ends were cut back, 0 bases at V and 7 bases at J, with 7 bases in the middle. The CDR3 sequence is CASSLAQGEQYF. DNA of the CDR3: TGTGCCAGCAGCTTAGCGCAGGGGGAGCAGTACTTC.

The chain joins TRBV5-1 to TRBJ1-6; TRBD1 is a possible D gene (6 bases). There are 16 residues in the CDR3. Trimming took 0 bases from V and 10 from J, leaving 17 bases between them. CDR1 is SGHRS and CDR2 is YFSETQ in the germline V gene. The CDR3 region has the DNA TGCGCCAGCAGCTTGGCCGGCAGGGGACGGGGGTCACCCCTCCACTTT. It encodes CASSLAGRGRGSPLHF.

This rearrangement joins TRBV6-4 to TRBJ2-1, with D possibly matching TRBD2 (6 bases). In germline, CDR1 is MRHNA, CDR2 SNTAGT. The CDR3 totals 14 residues. V lost 4 bases and J lost 10, with 17 bases in between. In DNA form, the CDR3 reads TGTGCCAGCAGTGTGGGGGACTCCCCTCGGGAGCAGTTCTTC. This sequence encodes CASSVGDSPREQFF.

The chain links TRBV5-5 to TRBJ2-1, with D possibly matching TRBD2 (6 bases). Germline CDR1 and CDR2: SGHKS and YYEKEE (reference sequence). The CDR3 sequence is 16 residues long. Trimming stripped 4 bases from V and 2 bases from J, with 16 bases between. In DNA, the CDR3 is TGTGCCAGCAGCCCACGACTAGACGCTACCTACAATGAGCAGTTCTTC. It is translated as CASSPRLDATYNEQFF.

This chain links TRBV7-8 with TRBJ2-6, with 8 bases fitting TRBD2. The germline V gene has CDR1 SGHVS and CDR2 FQNEAQ. The V and J ends lost 5 bases and 2 bases, in that order; junction bases with no gene match: 2. CDR3 length equals 15 residues. As DNA, the CDR3 is TGTGCCAGCAGCCGGGGGGGAACTGGGGCCAACGTCCTGACTTTC. Its translation: CASSRGGTGANVLTF.

This chain joins TRBV29-1 and TRBJ2-1; D is perhaps TRBD1 (6 bases). V lost 8 bases to trimming and J lost 3 bases, with 14 bases between them. Germline V gives CDR1 SQVTM, CDR2 ANQGSEA. The CDR3 loop spans 13 amino acids. CDR3: CSSARDNYNEQFF. For the CDR3, the DNA is TGCAGCTCTGCCCGGGACAACTACAATGAGCAGTTCTTC.

The V gene is TRBV19, the J gene TRBJ1-5; D call uncertain. The CDR3 covers 14 residues. V dropped 4 bases and J dropped 1 base, with 8 bases sitting between them. Germline loops: CDR1 LNHDA, CDR2 SQIVND (reference sequence). As DNA, the CDR3 is TGTGCCAGTAGTAGGGAGGGAAGCAATCAGCCCCAGCATTTT. It translates to CASSREGSNQPQHF. The whole variable domain, filled in from reference TRBV19 and TRBJ1-5, reads DGGITQSPKYLFRKEGQNVTLSCEQNLNHDAMYWYRQDPGQGLRLIYYSQIVNDFQKGDIAEGYSVSREKKESFPLTVTSAQKNPTAFYLCASSREGSNQPQHFGDGTRLSIL.

This sequence joins TRBV10-1 and TRBJ2-5; possibly TRBD2 for D (5 bases). Trimming left V 5 bases short and J 7 bases short, with 11 bases between. The length of the CDR3 is 12 residues. From germline, CDR1 is WNHNN and CDR2 SYGVQD (reference sequence). The CDR3 loop reads CASSTLEGTQYF. CDR3 nucleotides: TGCGCCAGCAGTACCTTAGAGGGGACCCAGTACTTC.

The CDR3 DNA reads as TGTGCCAGCAGCTTGGTGGGACAGCCCCAGCATTTT. Amino acids: CASSLVGQPQHF. V gene TRBV5-6 combines with J gene TRBJ1-5; D is unresolved. The CDR3 covers 12 residues. Trimming removed 0 bases from V and 7 bases from J, with 5 bases in between. Germline V lookup: CDR1 SGHDT, CDR2 YYEEEE. Full variable domain (rest looked up from reference TRBV5-6 and TRBJ1-5): DAGVTQSPTHLIKTRGQQVTLRCSPKSGHDTVSWYQQALGQGPQFIFQYYEEEERQRGNFPDRFSGHQFPNYSSELNVNALLLGDSALYLCASSLVGQPQHFGDGTRLSIL.

V usage is TRBV6-5 and J usage is TRBJ2-1, with D possibly being TRBD2 (6 bases). This CDR3 comprises 15 residues. Germline CDR1 reads MNHEY; CDR2 reads SVGAGI. V gave up 0 bases and J gave up 5 bases, with 11 bases separating them. CDR3 loop: CASSYSRDSNNEQFF. CDR3 coding DNA: TGTGCCAGCAGTTACTCGAGGGACTCAAACAATGAGCAGTTCTTC.

This clone was seen a handful of times. The chain combines TRBV18 with TRBJ1-1; D is perhaps TRBD1 (5 bases). CDR3 length: 15 residues. The germline gives CDR1 KGHSH, CDR2 LQKENI. Trimming took 6 bases from V and 2 from J, leaving 16 bases between them. CDR3 in DNA: TGTGCCAGCTCCCAAGGGGCCGGGGAAAACACTGAAGCTTTCTTT. This codes for CASSQGAGENTEAFF.

The CDR3 DNA is TGTGCCAGCAGTCAAAGCGGGAGAGCCTACGAGCAGTACTTC. Protein: CASSQSGRAYEQYF. This chain connects TRBV7-2 to TRBJ2-7; 8 nucleotides agree with TRBD2. V lost 6 bases and J lost 2; bases outside the gene matches: 6. CDR1 is SGHTA and CDR2 is FQGNSA in the germline V gene. This CDR3 is built from 14 residues.

This clone was recorded once. V usage is TRBV11-3 and J usage is TRBJ2-1; TRBD2 agrees at 16 bases. The CDR3 contains 15 residues. The junction had 10 bases not matched to a gene; V was cut back by 5 bases and J by 15 bases. Per the germline V gene, CDR1 is SGHNT and CDR2 is YENEEA. The CDR3 DNA is TGTGCCAGCAGCCCCGGGACTAGCGGGGGGGCTAATCTGTTCTTC. Protein sequence: CASSPGTSGGANLFF.

The chain recombines TRBV25-1 with TRBJ1-4; perhaps TRBD1 as D (6 bases). The length of the CDR3 is 15 residues. Germline V gene lookup returns CDR1 MGHDK and CDR2 SYGVNS. V lost 5 bases and J 7 bases, leaving 17 bases between the germline ends. CDR3 DNA sequence: TGTGCCAGCAGTAACCTACAGGGAGGAGGTGAAAAACTGTTTTTT. Its translation is CASSNLQGGGEKLFF. Full variable domain (missing parts from reference TRBV25-1 and TRBJ1-4): EADIYQTPRYLVIGTGKKITLECSQTMGHDKMYWYQQDPGMELHLIHYSYGVNSTEKGDLSSESTVSRIRTEHFPLTLESARPSHTSQYLCASSNLQGGGEKLFFGSGTQLSVL.

The chain combines TRBV9 with TRBJ1-2; 7 nucleotides line up with TRBD1. The J segment lost 2 bases and the V segment lost 4 bases, leaving 17 bases of the junction unmatched. This CDR3 is built from 18 residues. The germline V gene has CDR1 SGDLS and CDR2 YYNGEE. The CDR3 is CASSYYQRSLQGNYGYTF. Here the CDR3 DNA reads TGTGCCAGCAGCTACTACCAAAGATCCTTACAGGGGAACTATGGCTACACCTTC.

This clone was detected only a few times. CDR3 in amino acids: CASSEEWGSVQPQHF. CDR3 in DNA: TGTGCCAGCAGTGAAGAATGGGGTTCGGTCCAGCCCCAGCATTTT. The chain employs TRBV2 and TRBJ1-5; D not certain. Germline V gene lookup returns CDR1 SNHLY and CDR2 FYNNEI. Trimming removed 1 base from V and 7 bases from J, with 14 bases in between. The CDR3 contains 15 residues.

In nucleotides, the CDR3 is TGCGCCAGCAGTGAGCCTATTAGGACAGGGCGGGGCTATGGCTACACCTTC. The encoded protein is CASSEPIRTGRGYGYTF. The J gene is TRBJ1-2, the V gene TRBV10-2; 8 nucleotides align to TRBD1. CDR1 WSHSY and CDR2 SAAADI come from the germline V gene. V trimming: 2 bases; J trimming: 4 bases; junction bases outside the gene matches: 12. The CDR3 runs to 17 residues.

A single count supports this clone. The chain is built from TRBV9 and TRBJ1-1, with D possibly being TRBD1 (6 bases). V lost 3 bases to trimming and J lost 3 bases, with 15 bases between them. In germline, CDR1 is SGDLS, CDR2 YYNGEE. The CDR3 runs 15 residues. CDR3 nucleotide sequence: TGTGCCAGCAGCGCGAGCACAGGGCTGGACACTGAAGCTTTCTTT. This codes for CASSASTGLDTEAFF.

This chain joins TRBV5-6 and TRBJ2-1; possibly TRBD1 for D (5 bases). CDR1 SGHDT and CDR2 YYEEEE come from the germline V gene. With 3 bases removed from V and 0 bases from J, the gap between germline ends came to 10 bases. The CDR3 is 15 residues long. The CDR3 spells CASSYLGASYNEQFF. The CDR3 bases are TGTGCCAGCAGCTACCTAGGGGCCTCCTACAATGAGCAGTTCTTC.

This clone came up once. The V and J genes are TRBV9 and TRBJ2-1, with TRBD2 identical over 10 bases. The CDR3 has 16 amino acids. V gave up 0 bases and J gave up 6 bases; unmatched junction bases: 6. Germline CDR1 is SGDLS and CDR2 is YYNGEE. CDR3: CASSVGSGRVSNEQFF. As DNA, the CDR3 is TGTGCCAGCAGCGTAGGGAGCGGGAGGGTCTCCAATGAGCAGTTCTTC.

The V call is TRBV6-5, the J call TRBJ1-1; the D is unclear. CDR3 length: 12 amino acids. The V gene's germline CDR1 is MNHEY and CDR2 SVGAGI. V lost 7 bases and J 5 bases, leaving 11 bases between the germline ends. The CDR3 spells CASTTGGTEAFF. The CDR3 DNA reads TGTGCCAGCACCACTGGAGGGACTGAAGCTTTCTTT.

This clone was seen just once. The chain joins TRBV9 to TRBJ2-7; 8 bases match TRBD2. Per the germline V gene, CDR1 is SGDLS and CDR2 is YYNGEE. V gave up 4 bases and J gave up 0 bases; unmatched junction bases: 9. The CDR3 is 16 amino acids. The CDR3 is CASSPRRTSGSYEQYF. CDR3 sequence (DNA): TGTGCCAGCAGCCCCCGACGAACTAGCGGCTCCTACGAGCAGTACTTC.

The genes are TRBV10-2 and TRBJ2-3, with D maybe TRBD2 (6 bases). The CDR3 contains 15 residues. V lost 7 bases to trimming and J lost 0 bases, with 14 bases between them. The germline gives CDR1 WSHSY, CDR2 SAAADI. CDR3 amino acids: CASTEGRDSTDTQYF. The CDR3 DNA reads as TGCGCCAGCACCGAGGGGCGGGATAGCACAGATACGCAGTATTTT.

The rearrangement uses TRBV7-9 and TRBJ2-5; TRBD2 matches 11 bases. The germline V gene encodes CDR1 SEHNR and CDR2 FQNEAQ (reference sequence). The ends lost 1 base at V and 3 bases at J; junction bases unmatched: 4. The CDR3 runs 16 residues. CDR3 DNA sequence: TGTGCCAGCAGCTTAGGACTAGCGGGGACGAAAGAGACCCAGTACTTC. It specifies CASSLGLAGTKETQYF.

This clone was seen a single time. Other DNA sequences in the same sample also yield this CDR3. V usage is TRBV7-9 and J usage is TRBJ1-1; unclear D gene. CDR1 is SEHNR, CDR2 FQNEAQ, per germline (reference sequence). Trimming cost V 4 bases and J 1 base, with 7 bases left between them. This CDR3 region has 13 residues. DNA of the CDR3: TGTGCCAGCAGCTCAAGAGAGAACACTGAAGCTTTCTTT. Its translation: CASSSRENTEAFF.